This is a list of T cell receptor beta chains from one sample in a study of control samples from healthy donors and cancer patients. Assay used: immunoSEQ multiplex PCR; TCRdb lists only in-frame clones, some missing. Of 100,000 to 120,000 clones listed, over 75% were seen once; the top ten hold 3.5% to 4.5%. The sequencing sample was made of PBMCs. Every receptor here comes from an older woman with lung cancer. CDR3s include the opening cysteine and the closing phenylalanine or tryptophan. Fields, in order: J gene, V gene, clone size, D gene, CDR3 DNA, CDR3 protein. D genes are given only for firm matches. Expanded clones get a size class; other rows say once, few or many, or leave the size out.

J gene: TRBJ1-1; V gene: TRBV25-1; clone size: .; D gene: .; CDR3 DNA: TGTGCCAGCAGTGAATCCCCTCCCGGGGTTCACACTGAAGCTTTCTTT; CDR3 protein: CASSESPPGVHTEAFF
J gene: TRBJ2-1; V gene: TRBV6-6; clone size: .; D gene: TRBD1; CDR3 DNA: TGTGCCAGCAGCCTCGACAGGGGGCCTTACAATGAGCAGTTCTTC; CDR3 protein: CASSLDRGPYNEQFF
J gene: TRBJ2-7; V gene: TRBV11-3; clone size: few; D gene: .; CDR3 DNA: TGTGCCAGCAGCGGCGGCTCGTGGGAGCAGTACTTC; CDR3 protein: CASSGGSWEQYF
J gene: TRBJ1-3; V gene: TRBV4-2; clone size: .; D gene: .; CDR3 DNA: TGTGCCAGCAGCCAAGATCGAGGGGGCTCTGGAAACACCATATATTTT; CDR3 protein: CASSQDRGGSGNTIYF
J gene: TRBJ2-7; V gene: TRBV29-1; clone size: .; D gene: TRBD2; CDR3 DNA: TGCAGCGTTGAAGCTATAGCGGGAGTTAACGAGCAGTACTTC; CDR3 protein: CSVEAIAGVNEQYF
J gene: TRBJ2-2; V gene: TRBV9; clone size: .; D gene: TRBD2; CDR3 DNA: TGTGCCAGCAGCAGGGGACTAGCGGGAGCCGGAGGGTCCGGGGAGCTGTTTTTT; CDR3 protein: CASSRGLAGAGGSGELFF
J gene: TRBJ1-3; V gene: TRBV7-9; clone size: .; D gene: .; CDR3 DNA: TGTGCCAGCAGTCTAGCTTCAGGGATCGGAAACACCATATATTTT; CDR3 protein: CASSLASGIGNTIYF
J gene: TRBJ2-7; V gene: TRBV6-5; clone size: .; D gene: .; CDR3 DNA: TGTGCCAGCGGTCAGGGTATGAGGTCCTACGAGCAGTACTTC; CDR3 protein: CASGQGMRSYEQYF
J gene: TRBJ2-3; V gene: TRBV5-8; clone size: .; D gene: .; CDR3 DNA: TGTGCCAGCAGCTTGACTTTGGGCTACTCGATCCGCACAGATACGCAGTATTTT; CDR3 protein: CASSLTLGYSIRTDTQYF
J gene: TRBJ2-6; V gene: TRBV24-1; clone size: .; D gene: .; CDR3 DNA: TGTGCCACCAGTGACCCGACTAGGGACTTCTCTGGGGCCAACGTCCTGACTTTC; CDR3 protein: CATSDPTRDFSGANVLTF
J gene: TRBJ1-2; V gene: TRBV5-8; clone size: .; D gene: .; CDR3 DNA: TGTGCCAGCAGCTTGGGATACCGCGGTCCGGGACGGGACTATGGCTACACCTTC; CDR3 protein: CASSLGYRGPGRDYGYTF
J gene: TRBJ2-3; V gene: TRBV5-6; clone size: .; D gene: .; CDR3 DNA: TGTGCCAGCAGCTTGCTAGGCCCACACACAGATACGCAGTATTTT; CDR3 protein: CASSLLGPHTDTQYF
J gene: TRBJ1-1; V gene: TRBV30; clone size: .; D gene: .; CDR3 DNA: TGTGCCTGGAGCCCGAGAGGGGGACGGGACACTGAAGCTTTCTTT; CDR3 protein: CAWSPRGGRDTEAFF
J gene: TRBJ2-7; V gene: TRBV3-1/TRBV3-2; clone size: .; D gene: .; CDR3 DNA: TGTGCCAGCAGCCAAGATCAATCTGGGGTTTTTCGCTACGAGCAGTACTTC; CDR3 protein: CASSQDQSGVFRYEQYF
J gene: TRBJ1-2; V gene: TRBV19; clone size: few; D gene: .; CDR3 DNA: TGTGCCTCCCAAGGCAGACAGAAGGATGGCTACACCTTC; CDR3 protein: CASQGRQKDGYTF
J gene: TRBJ1-4; V gene: TRBV4-2; clone size: .; D gene: .; CDR3 DNA: TGTGCCAGCAGCCCGCGGTGGGGGGGCTTGAATGAAAAACTGTTTTTT; CDR3 protein: CASSPRWGGLNEKLFF
J gene: TRBJ1-6; V gene: TRBV18; clone size: .; D gene: .; CDR3 DNA: TGTGCCAGCTCACCACCTAACTTGACCCTCCCGCCATCACCCCTCCACTTT; CDR3 protein: CASSPPNLTLPPSPLHF
J gene: TRBJ1-1; V gene: TRBV19; clone size: .; D gene: .; CDR3 DNA: TGTGCCAGTAAGTCACTGGGCACTGAAGCTTTCTTT; CDR3 protein: CASKSLGTEAFF
J gene: TRBJ2-7; V gene: TRBV6-5; clone size: once; D gene: .; CDR3 DNA: TGTGCCAGCAGTTACTCCAGACAGAGCGAGCAGTACTTC; CDR3 protein: CASSYSRQSEQYF
J gene: TRBJ1-2; V gene: TRBV7-9; clone size: .; D gene: .; CDR3 DNA: TGTGCCAGCAGCTTAGCAGGGTACTATGGCTACACCTTC; CDR3 protein: CASSLAGYYGYTF
J gene: TRBJ2-5; V gene: TRBV5-5; clone size: many; D gene: TRBD2; CDR3 DNA: TGTGCCAGCAGCAGGACTAGCGGGAGCGAGACCCAGTACTTC; CDR3 protein: CASSRTSGSETQYF
J gene: TRBJ1-1; V gene: TRBV6-6; clone size: .; D gene: .; CDR3 DNA: TGTGCCAGCATCAATCAACGGGGCGGGGAAGCTTTCTTT; CDR3 protein: CASINQRGGEAFF
J gene: TRBJ1-3; V gene: TRBV11-3; clone size: .; D gene: TRBD1; CDR3 DNA: TGTGCCAGCAGCACTCTGGGACAGGGAGCTGGAAACACCATATATTTT; CDR3 protein: CASSTLGQGAGNTIYF
J gene: TRBJ2-2; V gene: TRBV5-1; clone size: .; D gene: .; CDR3 DNA: TGCGCCAGCAGCTTGTCACAGGGCAACACCGGGGAGCTGTTTTTT; CDR3 protein: CASSLSQGNTGELFF
J gene: TRBJ1-4; V gene: TRBV30; clone size: once; D gene: TRBD1; CDR3 DNA: TGTGCCTGGAGTGGGGCAGGGGGCCGGGGTGAAAAACTGTTTTTT; CDR3 protein: CAWSGAGGRGEKLFF
J gene: TRBJ1-1; V gene: TRBV4-3; clone size: .; D gene: .; CDR3 DNA: TGCGCCAGCAGCCAAGAAAGGGACACTGAAGCTTTCTTT; CDR3 protein: CASSQERDTEAFF
J gene: TRBJ2-7; V gene: TRBV12-3/TRBV12-4; clone size: .; D gene: .; CDR3 DNA: TGTGCCAGCACGCCGGACAGCCTCTACGAGCAGTACTTC; CDR3 protein: CASTPDSLYEQYF
J gene: TRBJ1-6; V gene: TRBV19; clone size: .; D gene: .; CDR3 DNA: TGTGCCAGTAGTATACGGCAGGGTGACAATTCACCCCTCCACTTT; CDR3 protein: CASSIRQGDNSPLHF
J gene: TRBJ2-5; V gene: TRBV4-1; clone size: .; D gene: .; CDR3 DNA: TGCGCCAGCAGCCAAGGTCGGGGGACCCAGTACTTC; CDR3 protein: CASSQGRGTQYF
J gene: TRBJ1-1; V gene: TRBV5-6; clone size: .; D gene: .; CDR3 DNA: TGTGTCAGCAGCTTGGTACCGAAGGGTACTGAAGCTTTCTTT; CDR3 protein: CVSSLVPKGTEAFF
J gene: TRBJ1-1; V gene: TRBV28; clone size: .; D gene: TRBD1; CDR3 DNA: TGTGCCAGCGGGGGTGCGGGACAGGGCACCACTGAAGCTTTCTTT; CDR3 protein: CASGGAGQGTTEAFF
J gene: TRBJ2-2; V gene: TRBV3-1/TRBV3-2; clone size: .; D gene: TRBD2; CDR3 DNA: TGTGCCAGCAGCCAAGAGAGGCTAGCGGCGAACACCGGGGAGCTGTTTTTT; CDR3 protein: CASSQERLAANTGELFF
J gene: TRBJ2-7; V gene: TRBV6-5; clone size: .; D gene: TRBD2; CDR3 DNA: TGTGCCAGCAAAGGAGAGCGGGGGTGGTCCTACGAGCAGTACTTC; CDR3 protein: CASKGERGWSYEQYF
J gene: TRBJ1-2; V gene: TRBV15; clone size: few; D gene: .; CDR3 DNA: TGTGCCACCAGCAGGTTAGAGGGCCATGGCTACACCTTC; CDR3 protein: CATSRLEGHGYTF
J gene: TRBJ2-7; V gene: TRBV7-9; clone size: .; D gene: .; CDR3 DNA: TGTGCCAGCAGCTTAGGTAGCCCCGAGCAGTACTTC; CDR3 protein: CASSLGSPEQYF
J gene: TRBJ1-2; V gene: TRBV21-1; clone size: .; D gene: .; CDR3 DNA: TGTGCCAGCAGCCCTCAGGGTCATGGCTACACCTTC; CDR3 protein: CASSPQGHGYTF
J gene: TRBJ2-1; V gene: TRBV9; clone size: .; D gene: .; CDR3 DNA: TGTGCCAGCAGCGTAGTTGGGGGGTCCTACAATGAGCAGTTCTTC; CDR3 protein: CASSVVGGSYNEQFF
J gene: TRBJ1-2; V gene: TRBV6-5; clone size: once; D gene: .; CDR3 DNA: TGTGCCAGCAGGGTAGGGATGTTAGGCTACACCTTC; CDR3 protein: CASRVGMLGYTF
J gene: TRBJ1-2; V gene: TRBV29-1; clone size: .; D gene: TRBD1; CDR3 DNA: TGCAGCGTTGCCCGGACAGGGGCTGGCTACACCTTC; CDR3 protein: CSVARTGAGYTF
J gene: TRBJ1-1; V gene: TRBV6-5; clone size: .; D gene: .; CDR3 DNA: TGTGCCAGCAGCTTCGCCGGGACGGGACGAGCGGAAGCTTTCTTT; CDR3 protein: CASSFAGTGRAEAFF
J gene: TRBJ2-1; V gene: TRBV9; clone size: .; D gene: TRBD2; CDR3 DNA: TGTGCCAGCAGCGCACTAGCGGGAGGATTGAATGAGCAGTTCTTC; CDR3 protein: CASSALAGGLNEQFF
J gene: TRBJ2-6; V gene: TRBV9; clone size: .; D gene: .; CDR3 DNA: TGTGCCAGCAGCGTCTCTGGGGCCAACGTCCTGACTTTC; CDR3 protein: CASSVSGANVLTF